This T cell receptor beta chain was recorded in a study of T cells in Graves' hyperthyroidism and ophthalmopathy. What was amplified from RNA transcripts were TCR beta CDR3 regions. First-round RT-PCR targeting the TCR CDR3 was performed with the HTBI primer set. TCRdb passed the multiplex PCR reads through MiXCR, listing each CDR3 protein once. The sample consists of fewer than 200,000 distinct CDR3 sequences, 17% of them appearing once. Germline V gives CDR1 SGHTS, CDR2 YDEGEE. CDR3 length equals 15 residues. J lost 0 bases, V lost 8 bases, and 9 bases had no gene match. This clonotype was seen a single time.

V usage is TRBV5-8 and J usage is TRBJ2-3, with TRBD2 identical over 7 bases. Sequenced input: blood. The receptor's source is a woman aged 45-60 years with Graves' hyperthyroidism. Here the CDR3 DNA reads TGTGCCAGGACTTTGATAGCGGGTAGCACAGATACGCAGTATTTT. Translation: CARTLIAGSTDTQYF.